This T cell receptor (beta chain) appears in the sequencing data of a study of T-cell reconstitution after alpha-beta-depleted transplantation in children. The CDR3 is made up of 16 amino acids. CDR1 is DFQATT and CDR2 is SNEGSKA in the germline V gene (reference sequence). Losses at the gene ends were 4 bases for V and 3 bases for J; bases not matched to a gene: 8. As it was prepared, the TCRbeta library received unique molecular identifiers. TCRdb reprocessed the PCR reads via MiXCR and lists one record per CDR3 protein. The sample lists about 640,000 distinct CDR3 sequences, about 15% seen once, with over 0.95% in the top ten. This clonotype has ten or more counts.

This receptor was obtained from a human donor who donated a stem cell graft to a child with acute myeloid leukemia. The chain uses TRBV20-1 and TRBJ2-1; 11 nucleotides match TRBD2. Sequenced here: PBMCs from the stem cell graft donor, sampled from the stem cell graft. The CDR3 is CSAIPILAGGYNEQFF. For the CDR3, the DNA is TGCAGTGCTATTCCCATCCTAGCGGGGGGCTACAATGAGCAGTTCTTC.